This TCR beta chain stems from a study of OX40 agonist ivuxolimab in advanced cancers. V was cut by 0 bases and J by 6 bases, with 8 bases left in between. Germline lookup yields CDR1 MNHNS and CDR2 SASEGT. The CDR3 contains 13 residues. Only in-frame clones appear in the TCRdb table, and some are missing; sequencing was by immunoSEQ multiplex PCR. The table shows about 120,000 clones, with roughly 89% occurring only once. Sequenced material: CD4+ or CD8+ T cells sorted from blood, taken in a trial of the OX40 agonist ivuxolimab. The chain couples TRBV6-1 to TRBJ1-1; no clear D gene. This TCR was sampled from an adult with an advanced solid tumor such as melanoma, head and neck, liver or kidney cancer. The CDR3 protein is CASSEARVSEAFF. The CDR3 nucleotides are TGTGCCAGCAGTGAAGCGCGCGTGTCTGAAGCTTTCTTT.